This T cell receptor beta chain is drawn from a study of shared clonotypes between healthy human individuals. Tens of thousands of T cell genomes, or 300 ng DNA, went into unsorted PBMC replicate PCRs. How the authors handled the data: ImmunoSEQ only sent back junction sequences with no quality scores, so filtering was done differently. Clones were read by immunoSEQ multiplex PCR, and TCRdb kept only the in-frame ones, dropping some. V and J calls and clone size are those listed in that table; D and trimming were worked out from the DNA. The sample includes about 560,000 clones, around 78% of them seen just once. The CDR3 length is 15 residues. The trim removed 2 bases at V and 5 bases at J, leaving 7 bases unmatched. Per the germline V gene, CDR1 is SGHTA and CDR2 is FQGTGA.

The chain employs TRBV7-3 and TRBJ2-5, with 8 bases identical to TRBD2. This TCR came from a woman between 40 and 50 years old in good health. Some clones in this sample may be carry-over from other donors' samples. The sequencing input was PBMCs. CDR3 coding DNA: TGTGCCAGCAGCTTAGGGACTCAGCGGGGGGAGACCCAGTACTTC. This gives the protein CASSLGTQRGETQYF. Looking up the rest from reference TRBV7-3 and TRBJ2-5 gives the full variable domain: GAGVSQTPSNKVTEKGKYVELRCDPISGHTALYWYRQSLGQGPEFLIYFQGTGAADDSGLPNDRFFAVRPEGSVSTLKIQRTERGDSAVYLCASSLGTQRGETQYFGPGTRLLVL.